These 3 T cell receptor beta chains originate from one sample sequenced in a study of T-cell memory formation after mild COVID-19. TCRdb reprocessed the 5' RACE reads via MiXCR and lists one record per CDR3 protein. The data hold some 110,000 distinct CDR3 sequences, with under 15% observed a single time. The specimen was PBMCs or a T cell subset sorted from them (not recorded which). The receptors here all came from an adult woman who had mild COVID-19 (a few samples of this study predate the infection). Cell type and time point are not known.

V and J are TRBV5-1 and TRBJ2-3, with 7 bases fitting TRBD1. V gave up 0 bases and J gave up 3 bases; unmatched junction bases: 4. Germline V gene lookup returns CDR1 SGHRS and CDR2 YFSETQ. The CDR3 extends over 15 amino acids. The CDR3, as DNA: TGCGCCAGCAGCTTGGAGGGACAGTTTACAGATACGCAGTATTTT. It codes for CASSLEGQFTDTQYF.

The rearrangement links TRBV12-3 or TRBV12-4 to TRBJ2-5, with D perhaps being TRBD1 or TRBD2 (6 bases each). The length of the CDR3 is 18 residues. V was pared by 2 bases and J by 5 bases, with 24 bases between. The CDR3 DNA reads as TGTGCCAGCAGTTTATTCCCCCCCGGAGGGGGTAAGGGGGAGACCCAGTACTTC. Translation gives CASSLFPPGGGKGETQYF.

This clonotype turned up a few times. The rearrangement joins TRBV20-1 to TRBJ2-1; D remains ambiguous. Looked up from germline, CDR1 is DFQATT and CDR2 is SNEGSKA (reference sequence). Trimming stripped 4 bases from V and 8 bases from J, with 6 bases between. The CDR3 length is 10 residues. CDR3 amino acids: CSATDYEQFF. Here the CDR3 DNA reads TGCAGTGCTACCGATTATGAGCAGTTCTTC.